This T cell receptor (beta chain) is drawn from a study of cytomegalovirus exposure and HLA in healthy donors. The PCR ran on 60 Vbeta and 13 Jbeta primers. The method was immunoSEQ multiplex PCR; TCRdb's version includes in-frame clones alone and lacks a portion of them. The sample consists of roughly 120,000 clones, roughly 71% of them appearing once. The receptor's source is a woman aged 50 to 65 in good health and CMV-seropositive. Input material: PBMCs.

The chain's CDR3 is CASSVTSGGGYQETQYF. In nucleotides, the CDR3 is TGTGCCAGCAGCGTGACTAGCGGGGGGGGCTATCAAGAGACCCAGTACTTC. The chain has TRBV9 and TRBJ2-5, with TRBD2 identical over 14 bases. Germline CDR1 reads SGDLS; CDR2 reads YYNGEE. V lost 2 bases, J lost 2 bases, and 5 bases stayed unmatched. The CDR3 has 17 residues.